Presented here are 14 T cell receptor beta chains from one specimen sequenced in a study of cytomegalovirus exposure and HLA in healthy donors. With 60 Vbeta and 13 Jbeta primers, the PCR was carried out. Sequenced by immunoSEQ multiplex PCR; TCRdb stores in-frame clones only, minus some. The data contain 150,000 to 180,000 clones, around 81% of them singletons. The sample consisted of PBMCs. The receptors were sampled from a woman aged 40 to 50 in good health and CMV-seropositive.

The chain couples TRBV5-1 to TRBJ2-3, with D perhaps TRBD2 (6 bases). This CDR3 has 15 amino acids. V was cut by 4 bases and J by 1 base, with 13 bases left in between. The germline CDR1 and CDR2 sequences are SGHRS and YFSETQ. The CDR3 spells CASSDRGLGTDTQYF. DNA of the CDR3: TGCGCCAGCAGCGACCGGGGGTTGGGCACAGATACGCAGTATTTT.

The V and J genes are TRBV10-3 and TRBJ1-5; D not resolved. V dropped 1 base and J dropped 0 bases, with 13 bases sitting between them. There are 17 residues in the CDR3. Germline V lookup: CDR1 ENHRY, CDR2 SYGVKD. CDR3 sequence: CAISEFGSSLSNQPQHF. The CDR3 region has the DNA TGTGCCATCAGTGAGTTTGGCAGTTCTCTTAGCAATCAGCCCCAGCATTTT.

The chain recombines TRBV19 with TRBJ1-1; no clear D. The V end lost 1 base, the J end lost 11 bases, and 11 bases lay between the germline ends. The CDR3 is 12 amino acids. The germline gives CDR1 LNHDA, CDR2 SQIVND (reference sequence). The CDR3 is CASSIGSTAAFF. The CDR3 region has the DNA TGTGCCAGTAGTATAGGGAGCACGGCGGCTTTCTTT.

The V and J genes are TRBV23-1 and TRBJ1-1, with D possibly being TRBD1 (6 bases). TRBV23-1 is identified as an open reading frame with a role that is uncertain. CDR3 length equals 14 residues. V lost 7 bases and J 4 bases, leaving 16 bases between the germline ends. CDR3 region: CASISGDGGTEAFF. In DNA, the CDR3 is TGCGCCAGCATCTCAGGGGATGGGGGCACTGAAGCTTTCTTT.

J is TRBJ2-3 and V is TRBV19, with D perhaps TRBD2 (5 bases). The CDR3 contains 15 residues. Germline V gene data show CDR1 as LNHDA and CDR2 as SQIVND (reference sequence). Trimming shortened V by 3 bases and J by 0 bases, and 10 bases separated the two germline ends. The chain's CDR3 is CASSMRRDSTDTQYF. In DNA, the CDR3 is TGTGCCAGTAGTATGCGTCGGGATAGCACAGATACGCAGTATTTT.

V is TRBV5-1 and J is TRBJ2-2; TRBD1 matches at 8 bases. CDR1 and CDR2 (germline): SGHRS, YFSETQ. CDR3 length: 16 residues. V dropped 4 bases and J dropped 1; count of bases not matched to a gene: 6. CDR3 nucleotide sequence: TGCGCCAGCAGCGCGGGGACAGGTGGGAACACCGGGGAGCTGTTTTTT. It specifies CASSAGTGGNTGELFF.

The V and J genes are TRBV28 and TRBJ1-1; 9 bases align to TRBD1. V lost 5 bases to trimming and J lost 7 bases; unmatched junction nucleotides: 2. This CDR3 spans 12 amino acids. The germline CDR1 and CDR2 sequences are MDHEN and SYDVKM. CDR3 amino acids: CASSRGQGEAFF. CDR3 sequence (DNA): TGTGCCAGCAGTCGGGGACAGGGTGAAGCTTTCTTT. The complete variable domain, with remaining parts taken from reference TRBV28 and TRBJ1-1, reads DVKVTQSSRYLVKRTGEKVFLECVQDMDHENMFWYRQDPGLGLRLIYFSYDVKMKEKGDIPEGYSVSREKKERFSLILESASTNQTSMYLCASSRGQGEAFFGQGTRLTVV.

The rearrangement links TRBV7-3 to TRBJ1-1; the match to TRBD1 covers 7 bases. The CDR3 loop spans 13 amino acids. The junction had 1 base not matched to a gene; V was cut back by 5 bases and J by 1 base. Germline lookup yields CDR1 SGHTA and CDR2 FQGTGA. The CDR3: CASSPGGNTEAFF. The CDR3, as DNA: TGTGCCAGCAGCCCAGGGGGGAACACTGAAGCTTTCTTT.

The chain joins TRBV5-1 to TRBJ1-1; tentatively, D is TRBD1 (6 bases). The CDR3 length is 12 residues. The V end lost 4 bases, the J end lost 6 bases, and 10 bases lay between the germline ends. The V gene's germline CDR1 is SGHRS and CDR2 YFSETQ. This chain's CDR3 is CASSRGQSEAFF. CDR3 DNA sequence: TGCGCCAGCAGCCGAGGACAGTCTGAAGCTTTCTTT.

The chain joins TRBV19 to TRBJ1-4, with 9 bases fitting TRBD1. V lost 5 bases, J lost 1 base, and 5 bases stayed unmatched. This CDR3 is built from 16 residues. In germline, CDR1 is LNHDA, CDR2 SQIVND (reference sequence). CDR3 sequence reads: CASSFYRGRTNEKLFF. Here the CDR3 DNA reads TGTGCCAGTAGTTTCTACAGGGGGCGAACTAATGAAAAACTGTTTTTT.

The chain recombines TRBV27 with TRBJ1-2, with 7 bases aligning to TRBD1. The J segment lost 8 bases and the V segment lost 4 bases, leaving 10 bases of the junction unmatched. The CDR3 totals 14 residues. Germline V gene lookup returns CDR1 MNHEY and CDR2 SMNVEV (reference sequence). This chain's CDR3 is CASSSGGTEEGYTF. DNA of the CDR3: TGTGCCAGCAGTTCCGGCGGGACAGAAGAAGGCTACACCTTC.

This chain connects TRBV6-6 to TRBJ1-4; 11 bases map to TRBD1. The CDR3 spans 14 residues. J was trimmed by 5 bases and V by 5 bases; bases with no gene match: 1. Germline CDR1 reads MNHNY; CDR2 reads SVGAGI (reference sequence). The CDR3 sequence is CASSRTGGNEKLFF. DNA for the CDR3: TGTGCCAGCAGTAGGACAGGGGGCAATGAAAAACTGTTTTTT.

This chain connects TRBV15 to TRBJ1-2; unclear D gene. With 0 bases removed from V and 4 bases from J, the gap between germline ends came to 9 bases. Germline assignment: CDR1 LNHNV and CDR2 YYDKDF (reference sequence). The CDR3 length is 14 residues. The CDR3 sequence is CATSRDSGFYGYTF. For the CDR3, the DNA is TGTGCCACCAGCAGAGATTCGGGATTCTATGGCTACACCTTC.

This clone was recorded a few times. The V and J genes are TRBV27 and TRBJ1-2, with D possibly being TRBD1 (5 bases). The CDR3 spans 16 residues. V lost 6 bases and J 3 bases, leaving 20 bases between the germline ends. CDR1 and CDR2 from the germline V gene are MNHEY and SMNVEV (reference sequence). CDR3 protein: CASRAIAAQGDYGYTF. CDR3 DNA sequence: TGTGCCAGCAGGGCCATTGCGGCCCAAGGGGACTATGGCTACACCTTC.